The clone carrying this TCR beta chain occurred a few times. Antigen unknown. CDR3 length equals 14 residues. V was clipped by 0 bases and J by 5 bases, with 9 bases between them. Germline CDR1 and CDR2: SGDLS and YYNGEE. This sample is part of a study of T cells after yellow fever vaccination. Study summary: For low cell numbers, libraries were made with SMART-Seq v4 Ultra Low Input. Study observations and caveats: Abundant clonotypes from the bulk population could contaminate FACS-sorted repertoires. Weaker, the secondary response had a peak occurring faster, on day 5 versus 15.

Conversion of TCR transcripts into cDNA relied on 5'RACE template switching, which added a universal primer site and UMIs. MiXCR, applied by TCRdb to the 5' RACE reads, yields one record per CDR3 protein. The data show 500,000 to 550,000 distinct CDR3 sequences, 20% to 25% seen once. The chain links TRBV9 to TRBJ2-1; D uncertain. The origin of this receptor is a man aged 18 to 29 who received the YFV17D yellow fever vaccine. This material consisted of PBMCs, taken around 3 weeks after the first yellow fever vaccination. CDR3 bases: TGTGCCAGCAGCGTAGTCGGTGGCCACAATGAGCAGTTCTTC. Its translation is CASSVVGGHNEQFF.